The entry below gives a single T cell receptor (beta chain) sequence along with its context. The target antigen is unknown. V lost 7 bases and J lost 2, with 13 bases in between. The germline V gene encodes CDR1 LNHDA and CDR2 SQIVND (reference sequence). The CDR3 loop spans 14 amino acids. Other autoimmune disease, uncontrolled infection, pregnancy and lactation led to exclusion. RNA served as the template for amplifying TCR beta CDR3 regions. HTBI primers primed a first-round RT-PCR, and a second-round multiplex PCR followed. TCRdb called the multiplex PCR reads again in MiXCR, with one record for every CDR3 protein. The table includes around 600,000 distinct CDR3 sequences, just over 40% detected once. These data come from a study of Graves' ophthalmopathy and Graves' hyperthyroidism. Study observations and caveats: Thyroid clonotypes that were expanded above 0.001 frequency mostly also appeared in blood.

This clonotype was sampled from an adult man with Graves' ophthalmopathy. The chain couples TRBV19 to TRBJ2-3; D is ambiguous. Material for sequencing was peripheral blood. In DNA, the CDR3 is TGTGCCAGTATGGACGCAGCCAACACAGATACGCAGTATTTT. It codes for CASMDAANTDTQYF. The full variable domain, its missing parts supplied by reference TRBV19 and TRBJ2-3, is DGGITQSPKYLFRKEGQNVTLSCEQNLNHDAMYWYRQDPGQGLRLIYYSQIVNDFQKGDIAEGYSVSREKKESFPLTVTSAQKNPTAFYLCASMDAANTDTQYFGPGTRLTVL.